These 15 T cell receptor beta chains originate from one sample sequenced in a study of untreated major depressive disorder. Notes on the study in general: Compared with controls, depressed patients showed more TRBV05-01 (Vbeta 5.1) usage in CD4+ T cells.

The repertoire was sequenced with immunoSEQ multiplex PCR; TCRdb's copy has only in-frame clones and lacks some. Of 20,000 or so clones detected, around 90% appear once; the ten largest clones hold approximately 0.58%. No cognate antigen is known for these TCRs. Sequencing was carried out using CD4+ T cells from PBMCs. Receptor source: a woman aged 40-49 years with major depressive disorder.

V is TRBV5-4 and J is TRBJ2-1, with 10 bases aligning to TRBD2. The V and J ends lost 2 bases and 0 bases, in that order; junction bases with no gene match: 2. Looked up from germline, CDR1 is SGHNT and CDR2 is YYREEE (reference sequence). This CDR3 has 16 residues. CDR3 region: CASSLLAGSSYNEQFF. DNA of the CDR3: TGTGCCAGCAGCTTACTAGCGGGGAGCTCCTACAATGAGCAGTTCTTC.

This clone was recorded once. The CDR3 DNA sequence: TGTGCCAGCAGCTTCCTAGCGGCTCCTAGCACAGATACGCAGTATTTT. Translated, it gives CASSFLAAPSTDTQYF. The gene calls are TRBV11-2 and TRBJ2-3; 7 nucleotides line up with TRBD2. The CDR3 runs 16 residues. Germline values: CDR1 SGHAT, CDR2 FQNNGV. With V trimmed by 3 bases and J by 0 bases, 6 bases remained unmatched.

The chain combines TRBV2 with TRBJ1-2, with D unclear. The ends were cut back, 5 bases at V and 0 bases at J, with 7 bases in the middle. This CDR3 contains 13 residues. Germline CDR1 SNHLY, CDR2 FYNNEI. In nucleotides, the CDR3 is TGTGCCAGCAGTCCGGACGCTAACTATGGCTACACCTTC. Protein product: CASSPDANYGYTF. Full variable domain (outside the CDR3, taken from reference TRBV2 and TRBJ1-2): EPEVTQTPSHQVTQMGQEVILRCVPISNHLYFYWYRQILGQKVEFLVSFYNNEISEKSEIFDDQFSVERPDGSNFTLKIRSTKLEDSAMYFCASSPDANYGYTFGSGTRLTVV.

This clone has a single count. The rearrangement joins TRBV4-1 to TRBJ2-3, with D unclear. The V gene's germline CDR1 is MGHRA and CDR2 YSYEKL. This CDR3 is 15 amino acids long. V lost 3 bases to trimming and J lost 2 bases, with 12 bases between them. CDR3 region: CASSHPTKNTDTQYF. CDR3 DNA: TGCGCCAGCAGCCACCCGACCAAGAACACAGATACGCAGTATTTT.

The rearrangement joins TRBV30 to TRBJ2-1; D gene unclear. The V gene's germline CDR1 is GTSNPN and CDR2 SVGIG (reference sequence). This CDR3 region has 15 residues. With 3 bases removed from V and 7 bases from J, the gap between germline ends came to 19 bases. The CDR3 is CAWRFPSTLVNEQFF. CDR3 bases: TGTGCCTGGAGGTTCCCCAGCACCTTAGTAAATGAGCAGTTCTTC.

V gene TRBV5-6 combines with J gene TRBJ2-7; either TRBD1 or TRBD2 may fit D (6 bases each). The CDR3 runs 14 residues. Germline V gives CDR1 SGHDT, CDR2 YYEEEE. Trimming removed 0 bases at V and 9 bases at J, with 16 bases between. This CDR3 is CASSLAYGGPGQYF. CDR3 nucleotide sequence: TGTGCCAGCAGCTTGGCCTATGGGGGGCCGGGGCAGTACTTC.

The chain links TRBV30 to TRBJ2-5; D remains unclear. Germline CDR1 is GTSNPN and CDR2 is SVGIG (reference sequence). V was shortened by 0 bases and J by 5 bases, with 13 bases between the two germline ends. The CDR3 consists of 14 residues. CDR3 nucleotides: TGTGCCTGGAGTGTAGGTGGTCTCGAGGAGACCCAGTACTTC. The encoded protein is CAWSVGGLEETQYF.

The V and J genes are TRBV9 and TRBJ1-5; unclear D gene. Trimming cost V 0 bases and J 5 bases, with 12 bases left between them. The CDR3 is made up of 15 amino acids. Per the germline V gene, CDR1 is SGDLS and CDR2 is YYNGEE. The CDR3 DNA sequence: TGTGCCAGCAGCGTAGATATCGGGCCCTATCAGCCCCAGCATTTT. Protein sequence: CASSVDIGPYQPQHF. Full variable domain (rest looked up from reference TRBV9 and TRBJ1-5): DSGVTQTPKHLITATGQRVTLRCSPRSGDLSVYWYQQSLDQGLQFLIQYYNGEERAKGNILERFSAQQFPDLHSELNLSSLELGDSALYFCASSVDIGPYQPQHFGDGTRLSIL.

The chain uses TRBV5-1 and TRBJ1-6; D unresolved. Germline V gene data show CDR1 as SGHRS and CDR2 as YFSETQ. Trimming pared 1 base from V and 8 bases from J, leaving 10 bases between. The CDR3 has 14 residues. In DNA form, the CDR3 reads TGCGCCAGCAGCTTGAATAGTGGGGATTCACCCCTCCACTTT. Translating gives CASSLNSGDSPLHF. Looking up the rest from reference TRBV5-1 and TRBJ1-6 gives the full variable domain: KAGVTQTPRYLIKTRGQQVTLSCSPISGHRSVSWYQQTPGQGLQFLFEYFSETQRNKGNFPGRFSGRQFSNSRSEMNVSTLELGDSALYLCASSLNSGDSPLHFGNGTRLTVT.

The chain couples TRBV19 to TRBJ1-2; tentative D call: TRBD1 (6 bases). Germline V gives CDR1 LNHDA, CDR2 SQIVND (reference sequence). Trimming removed 5 bases at V and 4 bases at J, with 11 bases between. This CDR3 spans 13 amino acids. The CDR3 DNA reads TGTGCCAGTAGTGGGCAGGGGACCTATGGCTACACCTTC. This codes for CASSGQGTYGYTF.

The gene calls are TRBV10-3 and TRBJ2-7; 7 nucleotides agree with TRBD1. The CDR3 has 15 amino acids. V lost 5 bases, J lost 4 bases, and 11 bases stayed unmatched. Germline V gene sequence: CDR1 ENHRY, CDR2 SYGVKD. The CDR3 DNA follows: TGTGCCATCAGTTCCTCGATGACAGGGTCTTACGAGCAGTACTTC. It yields the protein CAISSSMTGSYEQYF.

The chain couples TRBV29-1 to TRBJ2-1, with a weak D call TRBD2 (6 bases). CDR3 length equals 12 residues. The ends were cut back, 4 bases at V and 6 bases at J, with 10 bases in the middle. CDR1 is SQVTM and CDR2 is ANQGSEA in the germline V gene. The CDR3 DNA follows: TGCAGCGTTGTGATTAGCGGCAATGAGCAGTTCTTC. This sequence encodes CSVVISGNEQFF.

This clone was observed a handful of times. The chain is built from TRBV5-1 and TRBJ2-7, with 7 positions matching TRBD1. This CDR3 contains 12 residues. Germline V lookup: CDR1 SGHRS, CDR2 YFSETQ. CDR3 loop: CASSLDTGDRDV. The CDR3 DNA reads TGCGCCAGCAGCTTAGATACAGGGGATCGGGACGTC.

The chain combines TRBV5-1 with TRBJ1-6; 8 nucleotides agree with TRBD1. Trimming removed 4 bases from V and 9 bases from J; junction bases left unmatched: 6. The CDR3 has 14 residues. Looked up from germline, CDR1 is SGHRS and CDR2 is YFSETQ. The CDR3 sequence is CASSVGQAASPLHF. The CDR3 DNA reads TGCGCCAGCAGCGTGGGACAGGCGGCTTCACCCCTCCACTTT.

This clone has just one count. This sequence joins TRBV7-3 and TRBJ2-1; D remains unclear. The CDR3 has 13 amino acids. The V gene lost 5 bases and the J gene lost 0 bases, with 5 bases spanning the gap. Germline V CDR1 and CDR2: SGHTA, FQGTGA. The CDR3 nucleotides are TGTGCCAGCAGCCTGATCTCCTACAATGAGCAGTTCTTC. Protein: CASSLISYNEQFF.